These 25 T cell receptor beta chains came from one sample sequenced in a study of T cell repertoires in cytomegalovirus infection. For these TCRs, the target antigens are not known. From the reads, TCRdb called clonotypes with MiXCR, one entry per CDR3 protein. The sample includes under 150,000 distinct CDR3 sequences, roughly a quarter seen only once; the top ten take almost 35%. What was sequenced was PBMCs, sequenced either directly or after in vitro stimulation (not recorded which). The receptors stem from a human donor in good health (CMV status not recorded). Some clones in this sample may be carry-over from other donors' samples.

The chain joins TRBV10-3 to TRBJ1-2, with 9 nucleotides matching TRBD1. V dropped 6 bases and J dropped 4; count of bases not matched to a gene: 3. The CDR3 runs to 13 residues. Germline V gene lookup returns CDR1 ENHRY and CDR2 SYGVKD. The CDR3 nucleotides are TGTGCCATCAGGGAGACAGGGGGCTATGGCTACACCTTC. Translation: CAIRETGGYGYTF.

This clonotype showed up just a few times. This sequence joins TRBV28 and TRBJ1-1; D is ambiguous. V lost 5 bases to trimming and J lost 0 bases, with 13 bases between them. The CDR3 consists of 15 residues. Germline V lookup: CDR1 MDHEN, CDR2 SYDVKM. The CDR3: CASSPPQSMNTEAFF. CDR3 in DNA: TGTGCCAGCAGTCCACCCCAGTCAATGAACACTGAAGCTTTCTTT.

V and J are TRBV6-5 and TRBJ2-3; 8 bases align to TRBD1. Germline CDR1 reads MNHEY; CDR2 reads SVGAGI. V lost 6 bases, J lost 1 base, and 9 bases stayed unmatched. The CDR3 runs 16 residues. This CDR3 reads CASSSDRGLRTDTQYF. The CDR3 DNA reads TGTGCCAGCAGCTCCGACAGGGGATTACGCACAGATACGCAGTATTTT.

This clonotype was seen many times. Here the CDR3 DNA reads TGTGCCAGCAGCTTACATAACGATCCCTTTAGAGGAACAGATACGCAGTATTTT. It encodes CASSLHNDPFRGTDTQYF. The gene calls are TRBV7-9 and TRBJ2-3; the D is unclear. Germline assignment: CDR1 SEHNR and CDR2 FQNEAQ (reference sequence). CDR3 size: 18 residues. Trimming left V 2 bases short and J 3 bases short, with 21 bases between.

This clonotype was seen a handful of times. The J gene is TRBJ2-7, the V gene TRBV12-3 or TRBV12-4; tentatively, D is TRBD1 (5 bases). This CDR3 region has 13 residues. Trimming pared 1 base from V and 5 bases from J, leaving 9 bases between. In DNA, the CDR3 is TGTGCCAGCAGTTTAGAAGGGGCCCACGAGCAGTACTTC. Its protein product is CASSLEGAHEQYF.

This clonotype was found many times. This rearrangement joins TRBV7-6 to TRBJ2-3; TRBD2 matches at 9 bases. After removal of 7 bases from V and 6 bases from J, the junction contained 11 bases not matched to a gene. The CDR3 totals 15 residues. Germline V gene sequence: CDR1 SGHVS, CDR2 FNYEAQ. In DNA, the CDR3 is TGTGCCAGCACCCTTAGCGGGGGATGGGGTGATACGCAGTATTTT. Protein sequence: CASTLSGGWGDTQYF.

At least ten counts were recorded for this clonotype. The chain uses TRBV12-3 or TRBV12-4 and TRBJ1-2, with 7 bases aligning to TRBD1. J lost 0 bases, V lost 5 bases, and 9 bases had no gene match. The length of the CDR3 is 16 residues. The DNA for the CDR3 is TGTGCCAGCAGTCCAATCACCGGGACAGCTAACTATGGCTACACCTTC. Protein: CASSPITGTANYGYTF.

This clonotype was seen many times. The chain is built from TRBV7-2 and TRBJ2-1, with 9 bases matching TRBD1. J lost 6 bases, V lost 0 bases, and 0 bases had no gene match. The CDR3 runs 14 residues. Germline V gene lookup returns CDR1 SGHTA and CDR2 FQGNSA. The CDR3 sequence is CASSLAGQGNEQFF. The CDR3 nucleotides read TGTGCCAGCAGCTTAGCGGGACAGGGCAATGAGCAGTTCTTC.

This clonotype has ten or more counts. The gene calls are TRBV7-2 and TRBJ1-4; D is perhaps TRBD1 (5 bases). Germline-derived CDR1 and CDR2 are SGHTA and FQGNSA. There are 17 residues in the CDR3. Trimming shortened V by 6 bases and J by 0 bases, and 17 bases separated the two germline ends. The CDR3 DNA reads TGTGCCAGCAGGCGGGGGGGAAGGCCCTCAACTAATGAAAAACTGTTTTTT. This codes for CASRRGGRPSTNEKLFF.

The gene calls are TRBV18 and TRBJ2-2; no reliable D call. With 0 bases removed from V and 4 bases from J, the gap between germline ends came to 12 bases. The CDR3 length is 16 residues. CDR1 is KGHSH, CDR2 LQKENI, per germline. The CDR3 coding sequence is TGTGCCAGCTCACCACCGTCCCTCGGTAGCACCGGGGAGCTGTTTTTT. Amino acid sequence: CASSPPSLGSTGELFF.

The chain combines TRBV27 with TRBJ2-1, with 7 bases lining up with TRBD2. The CDR3 has 15 residues. Germline CDR1 reads MNHEY; CDR2 reads SMNVEV (reference sequence). After removal of 5 bases from V and 4 bases from J, the junction contained 8 bases not matched to a gene. The CDR3 region has the DNA TGTGCCAGCAGTCCGCTAGCGGAGCCGTACAATGAGCAGTTCTTC. This translates into CASSPLAEPYNEQFF.

V usage is TRBV2 and J usage is TRBJ2-1; 9 nucleotides agree with TRBD2. The germline V gene encodes CDR1 SNHLY and CDR2 FYNNEI. The V and J ends lost 7 bases and 6 bases, in that order; junction bases with no gene match: 13. The CDR3 runs 16 residues. The CDR3 sequence is CASKFHEGGRGNEQFF. The CDR3 DNA sequence: TGTGCCAGCAAGTTCCATGAGGGCGGGAGGGGCAATGAGCAGTTCTTC.

The rearrangement joins TRBV7-9 to TRBJ2-1; TRBD1 agrees at 9 bases. The CDR3 covers 13 residues. In germline, CDR1 is SEHNR, CDR2 FQNEAQ (reference sequence). The trim removed 8 bases at V and 7 bases at J, leaving 6 bases unmatched. The CDR3 DNA follows: TGTGCCAGCGCGACAGGGGGAAAGAATGAGCAGTTCTTC. Its translation: CASATGGKNEQFF. Variable domain in full (rest from reference TRBV7-9 and TRBJ2-1): DTGVSQNPRHKITKRGQNVTFRCDPISEHNRLYWYRQTLGQGPEFLTYFQNEAQLEKSRLLSDRFSAERPKGSFSTLEIQRTEQGDSAMYLCASATGGKNEQFFGPGTRLTVL.

As regards this clonotype: Germline is not matched at one junction end, which may reflect a read error. The rearrangement uses TRBV2 and TRBJ2-3, with D perhaps matching TRBD1 or TRBD2 (5 bases each). The CDR3 runs to 12 residues. Germline CDR1 is SNHLY and CDR2 is FYNNEI. CDR3: CASRRETDTQYF. As DNA, the CDR3 is TGTGCCAGCAGGAGGGAGACAGATACGCAGTATTTC.

V is TRBV9 and J is TRBJ2-1; 14 positions match TRBD2. V was clipped by 1 base and J by 3 bases; unmatched bases: 6. Per germline, CDR1 SGDLS and CDR2 YYNGEE. This CDR3 comprises 18 residues. The CDR3 DNA follows: TGTGCCAGCAGCGTACCAGGGACTAGCGGGAGTCTCTACAATGAGCAGTTCTTC. Protein: CASSVPGTSGSLYNEQFF.

A few counts support this clonotype. The chain combines TRBV5-4 with TRBJ1-3; TRBD1 matches 7 bases. The CDR3 length is 15 residues. CDR1 is SGHNT, CDR2 YYREEE, per germline (reference sequence). Trimming cost V 4 bases and J 7 bases; bases outside gene matches: 11. This CDR3 reads CASSKLRDRPNTIYF. For the CDR3, the DNA is TGTGCCAGCAGCAAACTCCGGGACAGACCGAACACCATATATTTT.

The CDR3 region has the DNA TGTGCCAGCAGCCCGTTCGAGACAGGAGGACCCTACGAGCAGTACTTC. It specifies CASSPFETGGPYEQYF. This chain connects TRBV27 to TRBJ2-7, with D possibly being TRBD1 (6 bases). Germline CDR1 and CDR2: MNHEY and SMNVEV (reference sequence). The V gene lost 6 bases and the J gene lost 2 bases, with 20 bases spanning the gap. CDR3 size: 16 residues.

V and J are TRBV28 and TRBJ1-4, with TRBD1 as a possible D gene (5 bases). Germline V gives CDR1 MDHEN, CDR2 SYDVKM. The germline V and J ends were trimmed by 5 bases and 4 bases, with 11 bases remaining between them. The CDR3 runs 14 residues. For the CDR3, the DNA is TGTGCCAGCAGTGAAGACAGTGTTAATGAAAAACTGTTTTTT. It encodes CASSEDSVNEKLFF.

The DNA of the CDR3 is TGTGCCAGCAGCCAAGGGCCGGGAGGGCCCGGTGAGCAGTTCTTC. This sequence encodes CASSQGPGGPGEQFF. The rearrangement uses TRBV4-2 and TRBJ2-1; 8 bases line up with TRBD2. V shed 1 base, J shed 9 bases, and the junction held 8 bases outside the gene matches. The CDR3 contains 15 residues. CDR1 and CDR2 (germline): LGHNA, YNFKEQ.

About this clonotype itself: An end of the junction does not agree with germline; a read error may underlie this. The gene calls are TRBV20-1 and TRBJ2-1; 12 bases map to TRBD2. Per germline, CDR1 DFQATT and CDR2 SNEGSKA (reference sequence). This CDR3 has 13 amino acids. CDR3 in DNA: TGCAGTGCTGGAGAGACTAGCGGGAGCGAGCAGTTCTTC. Translated: CSAGETSGSEQFF.

This chain connects TRBV7-6 to TRBJ2-1; TRBD2 agrees at 11 bases. The CDR3 is 13 residues long. Trimming cost V 6 bases and J 7 bases; bases outside gene matches: 2. Germline values: CDR1 SGHVS, CDR2 FNYEAQ. For the CDR3, the DNA is TGTGCCAGCAGAATAGCGGGAGGGAATGAGCAGTTCTTC. Its translation is CASRIAGGNEQFF.

This clonotype was counted between two and nine times. J is TRBJ2-7 and V is TRBV4-1, with D unclear. The CDR3 is made up of 13 amino acids. The ends were cut back, 5 bases at V and 5 bases at J, with 13 bases in the middle. Germline V gene sequence: CDR1 MGHRA, CDR2 YSYEKL. The CDR3 loop is CASSYRPGDEQYF. In DNA, the CDR3 is TGCGCCAGCAGCTATCGGCCTGGGGACGAGCAGTACTTC.

V gene TRBV6-2 or TRBV6-3 combines with J gene TRBJ2-5; tentative D call: TRBD1 (6 bases). The CDR3 is 13 amino acids. Per the germline V gene, CDR1 is MNHEY and CDR2 is SVGEGT. Between the trimmed V and J ends, which lost 6 bases and 0 bases, there was a span of 8 bases. Here the CDR3 DNA reads TGTGCCAGCAGACAGGGCTACCAAGAGACCCAGTACTTC. This codes for CASRQGYQETQYF.

This clonotype was seen only a few times. This chain connects TRBV10-3 to TRBJ2-3, with 7 bases lining up with TRBD2. Germline CDR1 is ENHRY and CDR2 is SYGVKD. J gave up 3 bases and V 3 bases, and 3 bases lay outside the gene matches. This CDR3 contains 14 residues. As DNA, the CDR3 is TGTGCCATCAGTGACGGCGGGAGAACAGATACGCAGTATTTT. Its protein product is CAISDGGRTDTQYF.

The V call is TRBV2, the J call TRBJ2-1; 8 bases are shared with TRBD2. The CDR3 consists of 13 residues. Germline V gives CDR1 SNHLY, CDR2 FYNNEI. After removal of 11 bases from V and 6 bases from J, the junction contained 9 bases not matched to a gene. CDR3 nucleotide sequence: TGTGCCGGCGTTAGCGGGATCTCCAATGAGCAGTTCTTC. Translation: CAGVSGISNEQFF.